This T cell receptor beta chain was observed in a study of identical twins. The CDR3 contains 14 residues. The germline gives CDR1 ENHRY, CDR2 SYGVKD. The J segment lost 8 bases and the V segment lost 2 bases, leaving 5 bases of the junction unmatched. cDNA molecules carried unique molecular identifiers, and template switching added a universal primer site. MiXCR, applied by TCRdb to the 5' RACE reads, yields one record per CDR3 protein. The sample contains some 1,600,000 distinct CDR3 sequences, more than 30% of which appear only once. The TCR sequence derives from a newborn girl in good health. The sample comprised cord blood. The chain couples TRBV10-3 to TRBJ2-4; TRBD1 matches at 8 bases. CDR3 DNA: TGTGCCATCAGTGAGCAGGGGGCTGTGGACATTCAGTACTTC. This sequence encodes CAISEQGAVDIQYF.